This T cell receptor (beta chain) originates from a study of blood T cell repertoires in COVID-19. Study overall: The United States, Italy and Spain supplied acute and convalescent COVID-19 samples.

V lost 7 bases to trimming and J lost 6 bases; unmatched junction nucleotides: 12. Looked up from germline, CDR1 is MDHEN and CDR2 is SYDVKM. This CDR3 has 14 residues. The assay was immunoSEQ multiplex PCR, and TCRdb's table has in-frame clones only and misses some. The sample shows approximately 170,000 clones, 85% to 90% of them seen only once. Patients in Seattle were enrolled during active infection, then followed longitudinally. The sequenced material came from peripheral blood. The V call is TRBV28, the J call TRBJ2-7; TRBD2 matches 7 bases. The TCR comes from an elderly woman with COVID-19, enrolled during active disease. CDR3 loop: CASTHQGGYREQYF. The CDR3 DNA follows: TGTGCCAGCACTCACCAGGGAGGGTATCGCGAGCAGTACTTC.